The entry that follows covers one T cell receptor beta chain sequence. Its matching antigen is unknown. This sample is part of a study of T cells after yellow fever vaccination. TCR cDNA was made by 5'RACE template switching, adding a universal primer site and UMIs. TCRdb recomputed calls from the 5' RACE reads with MiXCR, one row per CDR3 protein. The repertoire holds about 170,000 distinct CDR3 sequences, with about 10% as singletons. The germline gives CDR1 LNHNV, CDR2 YYDKDF (reference sequence). This CDR3 contains 14 residues. Study-wide results and caveats: Weaker overall, the secondary response nonetheless peaked faster (day 5 versus 15).

V is TRBV15 and J is TRBJ2-7; the match to TRBD2 covers 9 bases. The origin of this receptor is a man between 18 and 35 years old who received the YFV17D yellow fever vaccine. Sequenced material: CD8+ T cells sorted from PBMCs, taken 15 days after the yellow fever booster vaccination. The CDR3 loop is CATSSGTSSFEQYV. CDR3 coding DNA: TGTGCCACCAGTTCCGGGACTAGCTCCTTCGAGCAGTACGTC.